The rows below give T cell receptor beta chains drawn from one sample of a study of shared clonotypes between healthy human individuals. TCRdb's copy holds only in-frame clones and misses some; the assay was immunoSEQ multiplex PCR. The table has about 1 million clones, about 74% seen once. Material: memory CD4+ T cells sorted from blood. These receptors came from a man younger than 35 in good health. The CDR3 runs from the conserved cysteine through the conserved F or W. D genes are given only for firm matches. Expanded clones get a size class; other rows say once, few or many, or leave the size out.

j_call: TRBJ2-6
d_call: TRBD1
v_call: TRBV5-6
clone_size: NA
cdr3_nt: TGTGCCAGCAGCCTGGACAGGGGGTCTGGGGCCAACGTCCTGACTTTC
cdr3_aa: CASSLDRGSGANVLTF

j_call: TRBJ2-5
d_call: TRBD2
v_call: TRBV5-6
clone_size: once
cdr3_nt: TGTGCCAGCAGCCCAGACATAGCGGGTCGGGGGGAGACCCAGTACTTC
cdr3_aa: CASSPDIAGRGETQYF

j_call: TRBJ1-1
d_call: NA
v_call: TRBV25-1
clone_size: NA
cdr3_nt: TGTGCCAGCAGTGAATTGGGGCCAGCCACTGAAGCTTTCTTT
cdr3_aa: CASSELGPATEAFF

j_call: TRBJ2-7
d_call: NA
v_call: TRBV29-1
clone_size: NA
cdr3_nt: TGCAGCGGATCCGACTCGTACGAGCAGTACTTC
cdr3_aa: CSGSDSYEQYF

j_call: TRBJ2-3
d_call: NA
v_call: TRBV19
clone_size: once
cdr3_nt: TGTGCCAGTTCCGAGGGAGATACGCAGTATTTT
cdr3_aa: CASSEGDTQYF

j_call: TRBJ1-1
d_call: NA
v_call: TRBV4-1
clone_size: few
cdr3_nt: TGCGCCAGCAGCCAAGATGGACAGACTGAAGCTTTCTTT
cdr3_aa: CASSQDGQTEAFF

j_call: TRBJ1-2
d_call: TRBD1
v_call: TRBV6-4
clone_size: NA
cdr3_nt: TGTGCCAGCAGTGGGGGGACAGGGGGATATGGCTACACCTTC
cdr3_aa: CASSGGTGGYGYTF

j_call: TRBJ2-6
d_call: NA
v_call: TRBV28
clone_size: few
cdr3_nt: TGTGCCAGCAGTGTGGGGGTTTCAAGTGGGGCCAACGTCCTGACTTTC
cdr3_aa: CASSVGVSSGANVLTF

j_call: TRBJ1-2
d_call: NA
v_call: TRBV10-2
clone_size: NA
cdr3_nt: TGCGCCAGCAGTGAACAAGAAGGGTTGGGCTACACCTTC
cdr3_aa: CASSEQEGLGYTF

j_call: TRBJ1-6
d_call: TRBD1
v_call: TRBV7-9
clone_size: NA
cdr3_nt: TGTGCCAGCAGCTTAAGTAATACGGGCAGGGGGCGTGTGAATTCACCCCTCCACTTT
cdr3_aa: CASSLSNTGRGRVNSPLHF

j_call: TRBJ1-2
d_call: NA
v_call: TRBV18
clone_size: NA
cdr3_nt: TGTGCCGCACGCCGCCCGGGGGGCAGCTATGGCTACACCTTC
cdr3_aa: CAARRPGGSYGYTF

j_call: TRBJ2-2
d_call: TRBD2
v_call: TRBV7-2
clone_size: NA
cdr3_nt: TGTGCCAGCAGCTTTTCGGCGGGAGTGAACACCGGGGAGCTGTTTTTT
cdr3_aa: CASSFSAGVNTGELFF

j_call: TRBJ2-3
d_call: NA
v_call: TRBV5-1
clone_size: NA
cdr3_nt: TGCGCCAGCAGCTACTTGTCGACAGTCCCCACAGATACGCAGTATTTT
cdr3_aa: CASSYLSTVPTDTQYF

j_call: TRBJ2-7
d_call: NA
v_call: TRBV5-5
clone_size: NA
cdr3_nt: TGTGCCAGCAGCTTGGCGACGGCCGAGCAGTACTTC
cdr3_aa: CASSLATAEQYF

j_call: TRBJ1-5
d_call: TRBD1
v_call: TRBV4-1
clone_size: NA
cdr3_nt: TGCGCCAGCAGCCAAGATCCCTTTCAGGGGGGGCGACAGCCCCAGCATTTT
cdr3_aa: CASSQDPFQGGRQPQHF

j_call: TRBJ2-1
d_call: NA
v_call: TRBV7-9
clone_size: NA
cdr3_nt: TGTGCCAGCAGCTTAGAGGGATTAGGGGATGAGCAGTTCTTC
cdr3_aa: CASSLEGLGDEQFF

j_call: TRBJ2-5
d_call: NA
v_call: TRBV5-8
clone_size: NA
cdr3_nt: TGTGCCAGCAGCCTGGGGTGGGGCAAGCCAGAGACCCAGTACTTC
cdr3_aa: CASSLGWGKPETQYF

j_call: TRBJ1-1
d_call: NA
v_call: TRBV18
clone_size: few
cdr3_nt: TGTGCCAGCTCACCAGGATACACTGAAGCTTTCTTT
cdr3_aa: CASSPGYTEAFF

j_call: TRBJ2-5
d_call: TRBD2
v_call: TRBV5-1
clone_size: NA
cdr3_nt: TGCGCCAGCAGCTTGGGTGGCGGGGGGGCCTCTCAAGAGACCCAGTACTTC
cdr3_aa: CASSLGGGGASQETQYF

j_call: TRBJ2-2
d_call: NA
v_call: TRBV5-6
clone_size: NA
cdr3_nt: TGTGCCAGCAGCTTAGCTTGGCGAGAGAACTCCGGGGAGCTGTTTTTT
cdr3_aa: CASSLAWRENSGELFF

j_call: TRBJ1-4
d_call: NA
v_call: TRBV15
clone_size: NA
cdr3_nt: TGTGCCACCAGCAGAGGGGGCTTTAAGAATGAAAAACTGTTTTTT
cdr3_aa: CATSRGGFKNEKLFF

j_call: TRBJ2-1
d_call: TRBD2
v_call: TRBV28
clone_size: NA
cdr3_nt: TGTGCCAGCAGTTTTACGGGGGGGCCTAATGAGCAGTTCTTC
cdr3_aa: CASSFTGGPNEQFF

j_call: TRBJ1-1
d_call: NA
v_call: TRBV19
clone_size: NA
cdr3_nt: TGTGCCAGTAGTACCCCGCGGGGGCGCATGAACACTGAAGCTTTCTTT
cdr3_aa: CASSTPRGRMNTEAFF

j_call: TRBJ2-7
d_call: NA
v_call: TRBV7-2
clone_size: few
cdr3_nt: TGTGCCAGCAGCCCCGCCCTGCCCCCCCTGTACGAGCAGTACTTC
cdr3_aa: CASSPALPPLYEQYF

j_call: TRBJ2-1
d_call: NA
v_call: TRBV15
clone_size: many
cdr3_nt: TGTGCCACCAGCAGAGACCGGCGGGGGCTATACAATGAGCAGTTCTTC
cdr3_aa: CATSRDRRGLYNEQFF

j_call: TRBJ2-4
d_call: TRBD2
v_call: TRBV28
clone_size: NA
cdr3_nt: TGTGCCAGCAGTCGCCGACCCCCGACTAGCCTGGGGGCCAAAAACATTCAGTACTTC
cdr3_aa: CASSRRPPTSLGAKNIQYF

j_call: TRBJ1-2
d_call: TRBD1
v_call: TRBV7-2
clone_size: NA
cdr3_nt: TGTGCCAGCAGCTCTAACTACAGGGGTGGCTACACCTTC
cdr3_aa: CASSSNYRGGYTF

j_call: TRBJ1-3
d_call: NA
v_call: TRBV2
clone_size: NA
cdr3_nt: TGTGCCAGCAGTGACCTCCGGGGATCTGGAAACACCATATATTTT
cdr3_aa: CASSDLRGSGNTIYF

j_call: TRBJ1-2
d_call: NA
v_call: TRBV7-9
clone_size: NA
cdr3_nt: TGTGCCAGCAGCTTAGCCGGGGCAAATGGCTACACCTTC
cdr3_aa: CASSLAGANGYTF

j_call: TRBJ2-7
d_call: TRBD2
v_call: TRBV10-2
clone_size: NA
cdr3_nt: TGCGCCAGCAGTGAGATCGGACTAGCGGGCTACGAGCAGTACTTC
cdr3_aa: CASSEIGLAGYEQYF

j_call: TRBJ1-2
d_call: NA
v_call: TRBV5-6
clone_size: NA
cdr3_nt: TGTGCCAGCAGCTTGAGGGGCCTGGGGGTCTATCGCTACACCTTC
cdr3_aa: CASSLRGLGVYRYTF

j_call: TRBJ1-1
d_call: TRBD1
v_call: TRBV5-1
clone_size: few
cdr3_nt: TGCGCCAGCAGCTTCTCTTCGACAGGACAGGGGACAACTGAAGCTTTCTTT
cdr3_aa: CASSFSSTGQGTTEAFF

j_call: TRBJ2-2
d_call: TRBD2
v_call: TRBV9
clone_size: NA
cdr3_nt: TGTGCCAGCAGCCCCTTAGCGGGAGAGAAACCCGGGGAGCTGTTTTTT
cdr3_aa: CASSPLAGEKPGELFF

j_call: TRBJ2-7
d_call: TRBD2
v_call: TRBV13
clone_size: once
cdr3_nt: TGTGCCAGCAGCGTACAGGGACTAGCGGGCTCCTACGAGCAGTACTTC
cdr3_aa: CASSVQGLAGSYEQYF

j_call: TRBJ1-5
d_call: NA
v_call: TRBV30
clone_size: NA
cdr3_nt: TGTGCCATAGGGGCAGGGTCGTACGAGGGCAATCAGCCCCAGCATTTT
cdr3_aa: CAIGAGSYEGNQPQHF

j_call: TRBJ2-7
d_call: NA
v_call: TRBV5-1
clone_size: once
cdr3_nt: TGCGCCAGCAGCCAAAGGCCAGGGGCAACGGGGCAGTACTTC
cdr3_aa: CASSQRPGATGQYF

j_call: TRBJ2-7
d_call: NA
v_call: TRBV11-2
clone_size: NA
cdr3_nt: TGTGCCAGCAGCTCCACCCGTCTCGAGCAGTACTTC
cdr3_aa: CASSSTRLEQYF

j_call: TRBJ2-1
d_call: NA
v_call: TRBV15
clone_size: NA
cdr3_nt: TGTGCCACATCCCGGGGTTCCTACAATGAGCAGTTCTTC
cdr3_aa: CATSRGSYNEQFF

j_call: TRBJ2-2
d_call: NA
v_call: TRBV7-9
clone_size: few
cdr3_nt: TGTGCCAGCAGCTTAGACAGACCGGGGGAGCTGTTTTTT
cdr3_aa: CASSLDRPGELFF

j_call: TRBJ1-5
d_call: NA
v_call: TRBV5-1
clone_size: NA
cdr3_nt: TGCGCCAGCAGCTTCAAGGAGCCCCAGCATTTT
cdr3_aa: CASSFKEPQHF

j_call: TRBJ2-3
d_call: TRBD2
v_call: TRBV5-4
clone_size: NA
cdr3_nt: TGTGCCAGCAGCTCCAGACTAGCGGGGGACACAGATACGCAGTATTTT
cdr3_aa: CASSSRLAGDTDTQYF

j_call: TRBJ2-3
d_call: NA
v_call: TRBV2
clone_size: NA
cdr3_nt: TGTGCCAGCAGTGTATTCCGGGCCGCCACAGATACGCAGTATTTT
cdr3_aa: CASSVFRAATDTQYF

j_call: TRBJ2-1
d_call: NA
v_call: TRBV12-2
clone_size: NA
cdr3_nt: TGTGCAAGTCGCTACCACAATGAGCAGTTCTTC
cdr3_aa: CASRYHNEQFF

j_call: TRBJ2-5
d_call: TRBD1
v_call: TRBV12-5
clone_size: NA
cdr3_nt: TGTGCTAGTGGTCTGGGACAGGGGGATGAGACCCAGTACTTC
cdr3_aa: CASGLGQGDETQYF

j_call: TRBJ2-7
d_call: TRBD1
v_call: TRBV6-1
clone_size: NA
cdr3_nt: TGTGCCAGCAGTGAAAGGGGGCAGGGCTCCTACGAGCAGTACTTC
cdr3_aa: CASSERGQGSYEQYF

j_call: TRBJ1-1
d_call: NA
v_call: TRBV6-5
clone_size: once
cdr3_nt: TGTGCCAGCAGTTACTCTCCAGGGCTCGCTGAAGCTTTCTTT
cdr3_aa: CASSYSPGLAEAFF

j_call: TRBJ1-2
d_call: TRBD1
v_call: TRBV27
clone_size: NA
cdr3_nt: TGTGCCAGCAGGAGACAGGGGCCCTATGGCTACACCTTC
cdr3_aa: CASRRQGPYGYTF

j_call: TRBJ2-1
d_call: NA
v_call: TRBV28
clone_size: NA
cdr3_nt: TGTGCCAGCAGCACCAGCCGCTCCTACAATGAGCAGTTCTTC
cdr3_aa: CASSTSRSYNEQFF

j_call: TRBJ2-3
d_call: NA
v_call: TRBV27
clone_size: few
cdr3_nt: TGTGCCAGCAGTAACCACCCCACAGATACGCAGTATTTT
cdr3_aa: CASSNHPTDTQYF

j_call: TRBJ1-6
d_call: NA
v_call: TRBV5-1
clone_size: NA
cdr3_nt: TGCGCCAGCAGCATAGGACAGCCTTCACCCCTCCACTTT
cdr3_aa: CASSIGQPSPLHF

j_call: TRBJ2-5
d_call: NA
v_call: TRBV13
clone_size: NA
cdr3_nt: TGTGCCAGCAGCTTAGGGGTCCGTGGCGGCTCGGGGACCCAGTACTTC
cdr3_aa: CASSLGVRGGSGTQYF

j_call: TRBJ1-4
d_call: NA
v_call: TRBV15
clone_size: NA
cdr3_nt: TGTGCCACCGGGGCATCACCAACTAATGAAAAACTGTTTTTT
cdr3_aa: CATGASPTNEKLFF

j_call: TRBJ1-2
d_call: TRBD1
v_call: TRBV18
clone_size: NA
cdr3_nt: TGTGCCAGCTCACCCCTACCGGGACAGAACTATGGCTACACCTTC
cdr3_aa: CASSPLPGQNYGYTF

j_call: TRBJ2-2
d_call: NA
v_call: TRBV27
clone_size: once
cdr3_nt: TGTGCCAGCGGCCAGACTTTCACCGGGGAGCTGTTTTTT
cdr3_aa: CASGQTFTGELFF

j_call: TRBJ2-7
d_call: TRBD2
v_call: TRBV10-3
clone_size: NA
cdr3_nt: TGTGCCATCAGCTTCGACACCGGGAGGGGGGAGCAGTACTTC
cdr3_aa: CAISFDTGRGEQYF